These 23 T cell receptor beta chains share one sample of origin, sequenced in a study of T cell changes during pregnancy in multiple sclerosis. The data were produced by immunoSEQ multiplex PCR, yet TCRdb's version contains in-frame clones alone and is incomplete. Of around 50,000 clones in the sample, approximately 87% were seen once. Specimen: peripheral blood from another person, used as feeder cells. The receptors shown here come from a human donor whose cells served as feeder cells for cultures in a pregnancy study.

The chain joins TRBV5-4 to TRBJ2-1; 8 bases agree with TRBD1. The J segment lost 8 bases and the V segment lost 1 base, leaving 5 bases of the junction unmatched. CDR1 is SGHNT, CDR2 YYREEE, per germline (reference sequence). The CDR3 runs to 14 residues. In DNA, the CDR3 is TGTGCCAGCAGCTTGTTCGACAGGGGCCATGAGCAGTTCTTC. This sequence encodes CASSLFDRGHEQFF.

The chain carries TRBV18 and TRBJ1-1, with a weak D call TRBD1 (6 bases). Looked up from germline, CDR1 is KGHSH and CDR2 is LQKENI. There are 16 residues in the CDR3. V lost 6 bases to trimming and J lost 4 bases, with 21 bases between them. The CDR3 spells CASSTGDTGGGTEAFF. In DNA, the CDR3 is TGTGCCAGCTCTACCGGGGACACGGGGGGTGGCACTGAAGCTTTCTTT.

This chain uses TRBV6-6 with TRBJ2-3; D may match TRBD1 or TRBD2 (5 bases each). V shed 6 bases and J shed 1 base, with 17 bases lying between them. This CDR3 spans 16 amino acids. Germline CDR1 reads MNHNY; CDR2 reads SVGAGI (reference sequence). The CDR3 DNA is TGTGCCAGCAGACCCGGGCCTAGCAGGGGCACAGATACGCAGTATTTT. Encoded protein: CASRPGPSRGTDTQYF.

The chain links TRBV5-1 to TRBJ2-7; tentatively, D is TRBD2 (6 bases). The germline V gene encodes CDR1 SGHRS and CDR2 YFSETQ. The CDR3 runs to 14 residues. V shed 0 bases and J shed 9 bases, with 16 bases lying between them. The CDR3 DNA follows: TGCGCCAGCAGCTTGGCCGGGACCATAGCGGCGCAGTACTTC. This gives the protein CASSLAGTIAAQYF. The variable domain in full, completed from reference TRBV5-1 and TRBJ2-7, reads KAGVTQTPRYLIKTRGQQVTLSCSPISGHRSVSWYQQTPGQGLQFLFEYFSETQRNKGNFPGRFSGRQFSNSRSEMNVSTLELGDSALYLCASSLAGTIAAQYFGPGTRLTVT.

The chain employs TRBV6-5 and TRBJ1-1; tentative D call: TRBD1 (5 bases). V shed 10 bases and J shed 4 bases, with 16 bases lying between them. CDR1 is MNHEY and CDR2 is SVGAGI in the germline V gene. The CDR3 loop spans 13 amino acids. In DNA, the CDR3 is TGTGCCACCCAACGGGGGGTTTTCACTGAAGCTTTCTTT. It encodes CATQRGVFTEAFF.

The V and J genes are TRBV28 and TRBJ2-7; a weak D match, TRBD1 (6 bases). Trimming removed 5 bases at V and 1 base at J, with 15 bases between. CDR3 length: 15 residues. From germline, CDR1 is MDHEN and CDR2 SYDVKM. The CDR3 protein is CASSITGTQSYEQYF. In DNA form, the CDR3 reads TGTGCCAGCAGTATAACCGGGACACAGTCCTACGAGCAGTACTTC.

The chain carries TRBV7-2 and TRBJ2-2; the D is unclear. Trimming took 5 bases from V and 2 from J, leaving 12 bases between them. CDR1 is SGHTA and CDR2 is FQGNSA in the germline V gene. The CDR3 totals 15 residues. The CDR3 loop reads CASSLSGVNTGELFF. In DNA form, the CDR3 reads TGTGCCAGCAGCCTAAGTGGGGTCAACACCGGGGAGCTGTTTTTT.

This sequence joins TRBV7-6 and TRBJ1-4, with D tentatively TRBD1 (5 bases). This CDR3 has 12 residues. With 5 bases removed from V and 16 bases from J, the gap between germline ends came to 17 bases. The germline CDR1 and CDR2 sequences are SGHVS and FNYEAQ. In DNA, the CDR3 is TGTGCCAGCAGCCCAGGTGGGGGAGAACGGTTTTTT. This sequence encodes CASSPGGGERFF.

This chain links TRBV7-9 with TRBJ1-1, with 7 bases lining up with TRBD1. With V trimmed by 7 bases and J by 4 bases, 6 bases remained unmatched. The CDR3 contains 13 residues. Germline V gene lookup returns CDR1 SEHNR and CDR2 FQNEAQ (reference sequence). CDR3 sequence reads: CASNDRVGTEAFF. CDR3 bases: TGTGCCAGCAACGACAGGGTCGGCACTGAAGCTTTCTTT.

The chain couples TRBV9 to TRBJ2-2; 12 nucleotides match TRBD2. Per the germline V gene, CDR1 is SGDLS and CDR2 is YYNGEE. The CDR3 loop spans 16 amino acids. V dropped 4 bases and J dropped 6; count of bases not matched to a gene: 7. The chain's CDR3 is CASSTRLAGVSGELFF. In DNA form, the CDR3 reads TGTGCCAGCAGCACTAGACTAGCGGGGGTCTCCGGGGAGCTGTTTTTT.

The rearrangement uses TRBV7-3 and TRBJ2-1, with D possibly TRBD2 on 6 matching bases. The CDR3 length is 14 residues. Germline loops: CDR1 SGHTA, CDR2 FQGTGA. V was pared by 0 bases and J by 8 bases, with 11 bases between. The CDR3 is CASSLTFGGDEQFF. The CDR3 DNA reads as TGTGCCAGCAGCTTAACGTTCGGAGGGGATGAGCAGTTCTTC. Filled out from reference TRBV7-3 and TRBJ2-1, the complete variable domain reads GAGVSQTPSNKVTEKGKYVELRCDPISGHTALYWYRQSLGQGPEFLIYFQGTGAADDSGLPNDRFFAVRPEGSVSTLKIQRTERGDSAVYLCASSLTFGGDEQFFGPGTRLTVL.

The chain joins TRBV7-8 to TRBJ2-1, with D unresolved. CDR3 length: 11 amino acids. Trimming pared 2 bases from V and 8 bases from J, leaving 4 bases between. Germline V gives CDR1 SGHVS, CDR2 FQNEAQ. For the CDR3, the DNA is TGTGCCAGCAGCTTAATCGATGAGCAGTTCTTC. The encoded protein is CASSLIDEQFF.

V is TRBV27 and J is TRBJ2-2; 9 bases map to TRBD1. Germline values: CDR1 MNHEY, CDR2 SMNVEV (reference sequence). J lost 4 bases, V lost 5 bases, and 5 bases had no gene match. The CDR3 extends over 15 amino acids. The chain's CDR3 is CASSPQGALTGELFF. The CDR3 DNA is TGTGCCAGCAGTCCACAGGGGGCCCTCACCGGGGAGCTGTTTTTT.

This chain joins TRBV5-4 and TRBJ2-7; 9 bases align to TRBD2. This CDR3 is 17 amino acids long. Germline-derived CDR1 and CDR2 are SGHNT and YYREEE (reference sequence). V was pared by 1 base and J by 0 bases, with 8 bases of the junction left unmatched. CDR3: CASSLSASGKSSYEQYF. The CDR3 DNA reads as TGTGCCAGCAGCTTGTCGGCTAGCGGGAAGAGCTCCTACGAGCAGTACTTC.

This rearrangement joins TRBV6-5 to TRBJ2-1; 10 nucleotides match TRBD1. The CDR3 is 14 residues long. V lost 5 bases and J lost 5; bases outside the gene matches: 3. Germline CDR1 MNHEY, CDR2 SVGAGI. The chain's CDR3 is CASSRDRGNNEQFF. The CDR3 DNA reads TGTGCCAGCAGTCGGGACAGGGGAAACAATGAGCAGTTCTTC.

J is TRBJ2-2 and V is TRBV5-6; D is ambiguous. Per germline, CDR1 SGHDT and CDR2 YYEEEE. Deletions cut 2 bases from V and 5 bases from J, with 10 bases between. This CDR3 region has 14 residues. CDR3 amino acids: CASSFSDGTGELFF. The CDR3 coding sequence is TGTGCCAGCAGCTTCAGCGATGGGACCGGGGAGCTGTTTTTT. Drawing the rest from reference TRBV5-6 and TRBJ2-2, the complete variable domain is DAGVTQSPTHLIKTRGQQVTLRCSPKSGHDTVSWYQQALGQGPQFIFQYYEEEERQRGNFPDRFSGHQFPNYSSELNVNALLLGDSALYLCASSFSDGTGELFFGEGSRLTVL.

V and J are TRBV7-3 and TRBJ2-2; D not certain. V lost 5 bases to trimming and J lost 3 bases, with 4 bases between them. The CDR3 length is 12 residues. CDR1 and CDR2 from the germline V gene are SGHTA and FQGTGA. In DNA, the CDR3 is TGTGCCAGCAGCATTTACACCGGGGAGCTGTTTTTT. This sequence encodes CASSIYTGELFF.

The chain is built from TRBV10-3 and TRBJ2-5; 7 bases map to TRBD1. The germline CDR1 and CDR2 sequences are ENHRY and SYGVKD. The CDR3 has 13 amino acids. Trimming at V came to 5 bases and at J to 5 bases, leaving 5 bases not matched to a gene. The CDR3: CAISYRGGETQYF. The CDR3 bases are TGTGCCATCAGTTACAGGGGCGGGGAGACCCAGTACTTC.

This chain uses TRBV28 with TRBJ2-1; TRBD2 matches 9 bases. Germline V gene data show CDR1 as MDHEN and CDR2 as SYDVKM. V was clipped by 3 bases and J by 4 bases; unmatched bases: 4. The CDR3 loop spans 15 amino acids. The CDR3 bases are TGTGCCAGCAGTTTGCGGCTAGCGGGGTACAATGAGCAGTTCTTC. This translates into CASSLRLAGYNEQFF.

This clone was picked up one time. This chain uses TRBV9 with TRBJ2-5; D is ambiguous. V was pared by 4 bases and J by 3 bases, with 10 bases between. The CDR3 is 13 amino acids. CDR1 and CDR2 from the germline V gene are SGDLS and YYNGEE. DNA for the CDR3: TGTGCCAGCAGCCTCGACACTGAAGAGACCCAGTACTTC. It translates to CASSLDTEETQYF.

The V call is TRBV10-3, the J call TRBJ1-4; 10 bases are a match to TRBD1. V lost 6 bases and J lost 3; bases outside the gene matches: 1. The germline V gene has CDR1 ENHRY and CDR2 SYGVKD. This CDR3 comprises 14 residues. The CDR3 sequence: CAISDRGPNEKLFF. In nucleotides, the CDR3 is TGTGCCATCAGCGACAGGGGGCCTAATGAAAAACTGTTTTTT.

The chain links TRBV6-6 to TRBJ2-5, with a possible D match to TRBD2 (5 bases). Trimming removed 2 bases from V and 5 bases from J, with 6 bases in between. CDR1 and CDR2 (germline): MNHNY, SVGAGI (reference sequence). This CDR3 comprises 12 residues. The CDR3: CASSYRGETQYF. CDR3 bases: TGTGCCAGCAGTTACAGAGGGGAGACCCAGTACTTC.

This chain uses TRBV5-4 with TRBJ1-2, with 8 bases that match TRBD1. With 6 bases clipped from V and 3 bases from J, the junction kept 10 bases outside the gene matches. The CDR3 contains 15 residues. CDR1 is SGHNT and CDR2 is YYREEE in the germline V gene (reference sequence). As DNA, the CDR3 is TGTGCCAGCAAGGATGGGCAGGGGGCGCACTATGGCTACACCTTC. Translating it yields CASKDGQGAHYGYTF.